This T cell receptor beta chain stems from a study of blood T cell repertoires in COVID-19 (dated by TCRdb to 2020 to 2022). As for the study more broadly: Samples from collaborators originated in the United States, Italy and Spain and spanned both the acute and convalescent phases of COVID-19. The prospective study material was composed of cDNA or gDNA derived from T cells, B-cell-depleted T cells, or PBMCs. Subjects who had been exposed to COVID-19, were actively infected with it, or had recovered from it provided the deeply sampled blood TCRbeta repertoires that made up the dataset. A freely available public database, intended as a resource for researchers studying the immune response to SARS-CoV-2, is where the repertoires were released. Samples were obtained from the ongoing ImmuneRACE study (first 160 participants) and from approximately 1,200 subjects provided by 6 global collaborators. A de-identified subject ID, COVID-19 status, age in years and sex were almost always included in the sample metadata. Where HLA class I and class II types were available, the types were taken from metadata supplied by the sample provider, not from assay-based typing.

What the work shows at the level of the full study, not this receptor alone: The quantity of clinical and demographic metadata differed by source and by participant and was supplied without curation.

TCRbeta CDR3 regions were amplified from genomic DNA by means of the immunoSEQ Assay, a bias-controlled multiplex PCR. Per the authors' processing: Within the assay, amplification of reference gene primers was used to estimate how many nucleated cells each sample contained. To quantify the absolute abundance of each unique TCRbeta CDR3 rearrangement, sequence reads were collapsed and filtered. For each sample, productive Simpson clonality was calculated by taking the square root of Simpson's diversity index across productive rearrangements. Sourced from immuneACCESS, this table was stored by TCRdb with only in-frame sequences that have V and J called. A share of the clones is absent; for the studies checked, an unresolved V gene accounts for under half, and the remainder has no known explanation. The D gene and trimming were derived from the DNA, and the V and J assignments and clone size from that table. The table for this sample lists a few hundred thousand clones; approximately 90% of them were counted only once. The ten largest account for 0.8% to 0.9% of the sample.

The germline V gene gives CDR1 as WSHSY and CDR2 as SAAADI. Trimmed from V: 10 bases; trimmed from J: 7 bases; junction bases lacking a gene match: 5. CDR3 length: 13 amino acids, cysteine to phenylalanine. The kept DNA is CDR3 alone, 39 bases in frame from the first base. In the prospective study, participants were 18 to 89 years old, resided in about two dozen geographic areas of the United States, and were enrolled through a virtual design. Cohort assignment in the prospective study relied on participant-reported clinical history from a screening survey and a study questionnaire. Exposed participants were defined as having been in contact with someone with a PCR-confirmed or clinician-diagnosed COVID-19 case within 2 weeks of study entry. In the prospective study, whole blood, serum and a nasopharyngeal or oropharyngeal swab were collected from each participant by mobile phlebotomists. Over an approximately 2-month period, participants in the prospective study had the option of providing additional blood draws and questionnaires. Prospective study blood samples were shipped either frozen or at room temperature before DNA extraction.

For this clone: Its binding antigen is unknown. Qualities for individual bases were not recorded, and no much larger clone is one base off.

The receptor comes from a woman in her thirties or forties who had been exposed to COVID-19. The receptor chain draws on TRBV10-2 and TRBJ2-1; 12 of the junction bases match TRBD2. Sequences were obtained from PBMCs or T cells enriched from blood (not recorded which). The DNA sequence is as follows: TGCGCCACCCGACTAGCGGGAGCTAATGAGCAGTTCTTC. This is translated as CATRLAGANEQFF.